Sequencing of this T cell receptor beta chain was carried out in a study of cytomegalovirus exposure and HLA in healthy donors. Study conclusions and caveats: The study listed roughly 160 cytomegalovirus-associated TCR beta chains. First-cohort TCR clusters tended to co-occur in the roughly 130 validation repertoires, a later analysis found. Testing in vitro showed a few CMV-associated chains specific for CMV antigens.

Sequenced by immunoSEQ multiplex PCR; TCRdb stores in-frame clones only, minus some. The sample includes 150,000 to 180,000 clones, 86% of them seen just once. The germline gives CDR1 SGHDN, CDR2 FVKESK. The CDR3 consists of 16 residues. Losses at the gene ends were 4 bases for V and 4 bases for J; bases not matched to a gene: 10. Worth noting for this clone: Its antigen is unidentified.

This receptor was obtained from a young man in good health and CMV-seropositive. The sequencing input was PBMCs. V is TRBV14 and J is TRBJ2-1; 7 bases agree with TRBD1. The CDR3 spells CASSPYGTEIYNEQFF. The CDR3 coding sequence is TGTGCCAGCAGCCCATACGGGACAGAAATATACAATGAGCAGTTCTTC. The complete variable domain, with remaining parts taken from reference TRBV14 and TRBJ2-1, reads EAGVTQFPSHSVIEKGQTVTLRCDPISGHDNLYWYRRVMGKEIKFLLHFVKESKQDESGMPNNRFLAERTGGTYSTLKVQPAELEDSGVYFCASSPYGTEIYNEQFFGPGTRLTVL.